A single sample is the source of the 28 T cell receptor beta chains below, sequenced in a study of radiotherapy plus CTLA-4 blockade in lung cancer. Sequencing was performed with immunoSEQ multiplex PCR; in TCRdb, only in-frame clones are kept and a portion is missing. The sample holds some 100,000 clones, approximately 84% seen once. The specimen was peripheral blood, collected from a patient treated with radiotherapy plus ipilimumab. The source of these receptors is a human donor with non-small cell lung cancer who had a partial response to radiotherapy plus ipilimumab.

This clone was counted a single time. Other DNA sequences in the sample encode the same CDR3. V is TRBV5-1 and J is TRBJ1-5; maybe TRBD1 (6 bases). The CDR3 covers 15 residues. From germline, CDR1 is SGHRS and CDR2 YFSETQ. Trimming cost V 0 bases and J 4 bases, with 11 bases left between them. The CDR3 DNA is TGCGCCAGCAGCTTGGCTACAGGGCCGAATCAGCCCCAGCATTTT. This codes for CASSLATGPNQPQHF.

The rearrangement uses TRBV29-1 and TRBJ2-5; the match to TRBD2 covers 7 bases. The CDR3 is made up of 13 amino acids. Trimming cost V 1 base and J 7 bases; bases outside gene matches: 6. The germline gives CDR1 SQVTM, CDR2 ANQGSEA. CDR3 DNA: TGCAGCGTTGAAGGGCCGGGGGGAGGGACCCAGTACTTC. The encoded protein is CSVEGPGGGTQYF. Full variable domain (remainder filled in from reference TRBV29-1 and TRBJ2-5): SAVISQKPSRDICQRGTSLTIQCQVDSQVTMMFWYRQQPGQSLTLIATANQGSEATYESGFVIDKFPISRPNLTFSTLTVSNMSPEDSSIYLCSVEGPGGGTQYFGPGTRLLVL.

CDR3 loop: CASSLELAGLGSNEQFF. The CDR3 DNA is TGTGCCAGCAGTTTGGAGCTAGCGGGATTGGGGTCCAATGAGCAGTTCTTC. The chain joins TRBV28 to TRBJ2-1; 9 positions match TRBD2. This CDR3 spans 17 amino acids. Trimming took 3 bases from V and 6 from J; bases not matched to a gene: 12. Germline V gene data show CDR1 as MDHEN and CDR2 as SYDVKM.

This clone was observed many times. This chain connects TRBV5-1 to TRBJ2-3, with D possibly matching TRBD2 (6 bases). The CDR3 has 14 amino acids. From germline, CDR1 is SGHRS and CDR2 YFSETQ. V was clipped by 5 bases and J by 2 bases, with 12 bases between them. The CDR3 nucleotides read TGCGCCAGCAGGCGGGACCTATACACAGATACGCAGTATTTT. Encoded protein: CASRRDLYTDTQYF.

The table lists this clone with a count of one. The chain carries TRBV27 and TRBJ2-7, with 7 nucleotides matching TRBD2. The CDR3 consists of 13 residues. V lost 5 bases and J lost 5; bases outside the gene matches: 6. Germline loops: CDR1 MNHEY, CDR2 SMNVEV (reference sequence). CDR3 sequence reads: CASSAREWDEQYV. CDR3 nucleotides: TGTGCCAGCAGTGCGCGGGAGTGGGACGAGCAGTACGTC.

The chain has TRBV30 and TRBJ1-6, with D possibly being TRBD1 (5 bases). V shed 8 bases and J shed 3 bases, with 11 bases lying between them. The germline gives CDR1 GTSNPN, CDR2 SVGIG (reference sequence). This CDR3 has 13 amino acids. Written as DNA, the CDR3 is TGTGCCGGCGCGGGGGGCTATAATTCACCCCTCCACTTT. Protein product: CAGAGGYNSPLHF.

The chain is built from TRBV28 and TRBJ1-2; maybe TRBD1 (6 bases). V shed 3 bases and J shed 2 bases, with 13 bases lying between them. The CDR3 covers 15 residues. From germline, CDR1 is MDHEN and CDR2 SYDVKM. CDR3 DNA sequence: TGTGCCAGCAGTTTCGGGACACCCCAGAACTATGGCTACACCTTC. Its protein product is CASSFGTPQNYGYTF.

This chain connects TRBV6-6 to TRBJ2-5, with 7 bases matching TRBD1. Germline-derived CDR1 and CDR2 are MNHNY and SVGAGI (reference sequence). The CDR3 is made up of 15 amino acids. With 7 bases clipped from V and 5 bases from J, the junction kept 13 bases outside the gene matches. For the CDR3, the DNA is TGTGCCAGCACTAGGGGACAGTCATGGAGGGAGACCCAGTACTTC. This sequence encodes CASTRGQSWRETQYF.

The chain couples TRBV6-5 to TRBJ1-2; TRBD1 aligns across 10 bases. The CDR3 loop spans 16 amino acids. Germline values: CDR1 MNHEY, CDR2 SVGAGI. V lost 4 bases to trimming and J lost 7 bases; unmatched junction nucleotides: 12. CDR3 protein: CASSLMGTGVVAGYTF. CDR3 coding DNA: TGTGCCAGCAGTTTAATGGGGACAGGGGTTGTTGCTGGCTACACCTTC.

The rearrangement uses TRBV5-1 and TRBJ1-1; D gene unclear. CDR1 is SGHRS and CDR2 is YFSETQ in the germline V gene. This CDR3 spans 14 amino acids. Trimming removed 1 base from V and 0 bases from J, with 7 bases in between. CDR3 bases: TGCGCCAGCAGCTTGAACAGCATGAACACTGAAGCTTTCTTT. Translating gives CASSLNSMNTEAFF.

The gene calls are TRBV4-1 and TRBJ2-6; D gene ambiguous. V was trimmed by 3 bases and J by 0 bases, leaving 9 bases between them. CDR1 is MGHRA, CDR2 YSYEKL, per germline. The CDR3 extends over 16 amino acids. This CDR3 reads CASSHLGRSGANVLTF. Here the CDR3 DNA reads TGCGCCAGCAGCCACCTCGGTCGCTCTGGGGCCAACGTCCTGACTTTC.

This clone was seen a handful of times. CDR3 sequence reads: CASSQRQLNTEAFF. CDR3 in DNA: TGTGCCAGCAGCCAAAGACAGTTGAACACTGAAGCTTTCTTT. V is TRBV6-5 and J is TRBJ1-1; D perhaps matches TRBD1 (5 bases). There are 14 residues in the CDR3. Trimming cost V 6 bases and J 0 bases, with 11 bases left between them. Germline values: CDR1 MNHEY, CDR2 SVGAGI.

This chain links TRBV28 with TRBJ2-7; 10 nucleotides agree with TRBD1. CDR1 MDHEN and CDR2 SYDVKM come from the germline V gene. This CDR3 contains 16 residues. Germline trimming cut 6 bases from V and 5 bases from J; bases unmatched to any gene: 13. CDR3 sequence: CASRDAGQGITHEQYV. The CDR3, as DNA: TGTGCCAGCAGAGATGCGGGACAGGGGATTACCCACGAGCAGTACGTC.

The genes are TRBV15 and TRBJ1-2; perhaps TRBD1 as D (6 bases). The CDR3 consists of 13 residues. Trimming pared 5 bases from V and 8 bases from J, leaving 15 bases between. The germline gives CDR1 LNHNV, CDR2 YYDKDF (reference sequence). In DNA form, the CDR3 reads TGTGCCACCAGCGAGGGAACAGGGTTAGGCTACACCTTC. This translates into CATSEGTGLGYTF.

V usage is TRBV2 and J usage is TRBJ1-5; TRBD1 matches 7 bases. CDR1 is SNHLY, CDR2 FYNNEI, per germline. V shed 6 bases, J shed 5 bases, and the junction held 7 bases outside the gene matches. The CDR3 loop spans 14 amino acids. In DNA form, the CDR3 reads TGTGCCAGCAGCGACAGGGTTCGGGATCAGCCCCAGCATTTT. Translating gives CASSDRVRDQPQHF. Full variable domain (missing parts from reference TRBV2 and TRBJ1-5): EPEVTQTPSHQVTQMGQEVILRCVPISNHLYFYWYRQILGQKVEFLVSFYNNEISEKSEIFDDQFSVERPDGSNFTLKIRSTKLEDSAMYFCASSDRVRDQPQHFGDGTRLSIL.

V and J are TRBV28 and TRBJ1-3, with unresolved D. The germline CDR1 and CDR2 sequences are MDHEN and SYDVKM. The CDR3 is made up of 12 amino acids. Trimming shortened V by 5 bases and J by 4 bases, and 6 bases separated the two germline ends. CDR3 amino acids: CASSVLGNTIYF. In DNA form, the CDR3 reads TGTGCCAGCAGTGTACTAGGAAACACCATATATTTT. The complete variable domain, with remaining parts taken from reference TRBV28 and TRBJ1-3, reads DVKVTQSSRYLVKRTGEKVFLECVQDMDHENMFWYRQDPGLGLRLIYFSYDVKMKEKGDIPEGYSVSREKKERFSLILESASTNQTSMYLCASSVLGNTIYFGEGSWLTVV.

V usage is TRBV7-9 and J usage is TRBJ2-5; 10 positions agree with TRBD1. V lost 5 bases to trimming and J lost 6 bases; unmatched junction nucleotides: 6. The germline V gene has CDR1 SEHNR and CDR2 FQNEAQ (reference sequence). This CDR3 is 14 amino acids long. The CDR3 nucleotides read TGTGCCAGCAGCCTTACGGACAGGGGGAAGACCCAGTACTTC. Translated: CASSLTDRGKTQYF.

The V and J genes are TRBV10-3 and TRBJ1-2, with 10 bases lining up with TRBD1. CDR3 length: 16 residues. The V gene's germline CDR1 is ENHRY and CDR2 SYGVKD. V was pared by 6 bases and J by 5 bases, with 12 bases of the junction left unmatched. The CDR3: CAISPGQGGLGYGYTF. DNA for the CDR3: TGTGCCATCAGCCCTGGACAGGGGGGATTGGGATATGGCTACACCTTC.

The CDR3 DNA is TGTGCCAGCAGCTCCTGGGGGGGAGGGAACACTGAAGCTTTCTTT. It specifies CASSSWGGGNTEAFF. The J gene is TRBJ1-1, the V gene TRBV9; D might be TRBD1 (5 bases). Trimming removed 4 bases at V and 1 base at J, with 14 bases between. Per germline, CDR1 SGDLS and CDR2 YYNGEE. This CDR3 contains 15 residues.

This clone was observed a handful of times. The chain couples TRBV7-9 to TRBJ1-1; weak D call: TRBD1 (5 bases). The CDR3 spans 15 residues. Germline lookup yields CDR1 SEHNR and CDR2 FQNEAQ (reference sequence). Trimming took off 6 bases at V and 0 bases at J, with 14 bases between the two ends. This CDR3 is CASRLRGTMNTEAFF. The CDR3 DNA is TGTGCCAGCAGGCTGCGGGGGACCATGAACACTGAAGCTTTCTTT.

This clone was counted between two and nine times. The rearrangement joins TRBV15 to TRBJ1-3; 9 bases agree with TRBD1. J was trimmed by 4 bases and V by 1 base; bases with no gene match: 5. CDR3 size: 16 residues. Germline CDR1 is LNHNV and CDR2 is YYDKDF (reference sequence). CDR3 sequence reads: CATSRVGQGLGNTIYF. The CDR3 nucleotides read TGTGCCACCAGCAGAGTGGGACAGGGATTGGGAAACACCATATATTTT.

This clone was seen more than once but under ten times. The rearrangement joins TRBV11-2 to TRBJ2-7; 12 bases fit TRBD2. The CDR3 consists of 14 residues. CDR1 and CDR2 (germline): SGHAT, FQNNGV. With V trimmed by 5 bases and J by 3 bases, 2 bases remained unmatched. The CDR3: CASSTTSGSYEQYV. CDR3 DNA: TGTGCCAGCAGCACGACTAGCGGGAGCTACGAGCAGTACGTC.

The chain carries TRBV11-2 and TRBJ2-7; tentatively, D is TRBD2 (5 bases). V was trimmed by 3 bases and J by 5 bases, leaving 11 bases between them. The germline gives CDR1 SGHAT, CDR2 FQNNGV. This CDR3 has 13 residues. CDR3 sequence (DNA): TGTGCCAGCAGCTTTTACGGGAAGGACGAGCAGTACTTC. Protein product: CASSFYGKDEQYF.

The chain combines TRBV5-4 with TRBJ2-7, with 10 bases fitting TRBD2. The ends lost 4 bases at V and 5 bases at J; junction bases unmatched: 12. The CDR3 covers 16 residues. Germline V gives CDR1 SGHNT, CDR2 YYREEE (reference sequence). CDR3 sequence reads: CASSPDISGRFDEQYF. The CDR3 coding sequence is TGTGCCAGCAGCCCCGACATTAGCGGGAGGTTTGACGAGCAGTACTTC.

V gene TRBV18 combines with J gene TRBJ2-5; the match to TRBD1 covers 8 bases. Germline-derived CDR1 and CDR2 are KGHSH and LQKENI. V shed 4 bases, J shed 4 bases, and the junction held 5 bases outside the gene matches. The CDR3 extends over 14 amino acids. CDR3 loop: CASSLTGEGETQYF. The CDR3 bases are TGTGCCAGCTCACTGACAGGGGAAGGAGAGACCCAGTACTTC.

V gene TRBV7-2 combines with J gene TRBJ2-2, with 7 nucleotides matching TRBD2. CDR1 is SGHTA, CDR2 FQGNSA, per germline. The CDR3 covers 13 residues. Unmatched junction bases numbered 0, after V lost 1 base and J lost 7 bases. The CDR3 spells CASSLVAGGELFF. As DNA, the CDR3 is TGTGCCAGCAGCTTAGTAGCGGGCGGGGAGCTGTTTTTT.

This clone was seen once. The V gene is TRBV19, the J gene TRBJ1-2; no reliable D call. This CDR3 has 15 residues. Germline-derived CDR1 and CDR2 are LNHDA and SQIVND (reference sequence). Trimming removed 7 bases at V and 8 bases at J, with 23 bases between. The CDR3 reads CASTQVSGTPYGYTF. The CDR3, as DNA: TGTGCCAGTACCCAGGTCTCCGGTACTCCTTACGGCTACACCTTC.

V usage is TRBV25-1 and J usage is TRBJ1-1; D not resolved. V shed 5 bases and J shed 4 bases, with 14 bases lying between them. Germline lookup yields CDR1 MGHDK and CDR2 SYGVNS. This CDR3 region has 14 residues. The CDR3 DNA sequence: TGTGCCAGCAGTTCTCAAGGTCGGGGCACTGAAGCTTTCTTT. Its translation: CASSSQGRGTEAFF.